The 22 T cell receptor beta chains presented below share a single source sample, sequenced in a study of CD8+ T cells in alopecia areata (dated by TCRdb to between 2018 and 2020). Libraries were made using the immunoSEQ multiplex PCR assay. To provide template for TCR sequencing, every sample had RNA extracted and reverse transcribed into cDNA. Drawn from immuneACCESS, this table holds only the in-frame rearrangements with V and J called that TCRdb kept. Clones are partly lost; checked studies trace under half to an unresolved V gene and leave the rest unexplained. The sample table records approximately 150,000 clones; 55% of these occur just once. The top ten clones comprise 4% to 5.5% of the sample. Sequencing was done on a sample of CD4+ T cells sorted from blood. The receptors here all came from a human donor in good health.

The gene calls are TRBV30 and TRBJ2-3; D could derive from TRBD1 or TRBD2 (5 bases each). Deletions cut 5 bases from V and 6 bases from J, with 18 bases between. CDR1 and CDR2 from the germline V gene are GTSNPN and SVGIG (reference sequence). The CDR3 has 14 residues. The CDR3 loop reads CAWGPGTKGDTQYF. The CDR3 coding sequence is TGTGCCTGGGGACCGGGAACAAAGGGGGATACGCAGTATTTT.

The chain carries TRBV6-5 and TRBJ2-2, with D unclear. Trimming stripped 5 bases from V and 7 bases from J, with 11 bases between. Germline V gives CDR1 MNHEY, CDR2 SVGAGI. This CDR3 has 13 amino acids. The DNA for the CDR3 is TGTGCCAGCAGTCCCTTACGCGGCGGGGAGCTGTTTTTT. Amino acid sequence: CASSPLRGGELFF.

CDR3 DNA sequence: TGTGCCAGCAGCTCCCCCCACGGCACCCAGTACTTC. Its protein is CASSSPHGTQYF. The chain links TRBV7-3 to TRBJ2-5, with D hard to call. Germline V gene sequence: CDR1 SGHTA, CDR2 FQGTGA. The CDR3 length is 12 residues. V gave up 4 bases and J gave up 8 bases, with 11 bases separating them.

CDR3 in DNA: TGCGCCAGCAGTAGGGTTCGCGGGACAGCCCAGTACGAGCAGTACTTC. This sequence encodes CASSRVRGTAQYEQYF. J is TRBJ2-7 and V is TRBV5-1; perhaps TRBD1 as D (7 bases). The CDR3 has 16 residues. Germline CDR1 reads SGHRS; CDR2 reads YFSETQ. V was shortened by 5 bases and J by 4 bases, with 22 bases between the two germline ends.

This clone was observed many times. The V and J genes are TRBV2 and TRBJ2-4, with D tentatively TRBD1 (6 bases). V was shortened by 5 bases and J by 5 bases, with 13 bases between the two germline ends. The CDR3 spans 14 residues. The germline CDR1 and CDR2 sequences are SNHLY and FYNNEI. CDR3 in amino acids: CASSRPRGQNIQYF. As DNA, the CDR3 is TGTGCCAGCAGTCGGCCCAGGGGCCAAAACATTCAGTACTTC.

This sequence joins TRBV11-2 and TRBJ1-4; D remains unclear. The CDR3 sequence is 15 residues long. Trimming removed 1 base from V and 7 bases from J, with 13 bases in between. The germline V gene has CDR1 SGHAT and CDR2 FQNNGV. CDR3 loop: CASSLAGDLGEKLFF. CDR3 coding DNA: TGTGCCAGCAGCTTAGCTGGGGATTTGGGTGAAAAACTGTTTTTT.

This chain uses TRBV19 with TRBJ1-5, with no clear D. From germline, CDR1 is LNHDA and CDR2 SQIVND (reference sequence). Trimming took 8 bases from V and 9 from J, leaving 14 bases between them. The CDR3 is 12 residues long. CDR3 residues: CASGEARGPQHF. CDR3 DNA: TGTGCCAGTGGGGAGGCCCGGGGGCCCCAGCATTTT. The whole variable domain, remainder taken from reference TRBV19 and TRBJ1-5, is DGGITQSPKYLFRKEGQNVTLSCEQNLNHDAMYWYRQDPGQGLRLIYYSQIVNDFQKGDIAEGYSVSREKKESFPLTVTSAQKNPTAFYLCASGEARGPQHFGDGTRLSIL.

J is TRBJ1-5 and V is TRBV6-1; D not resolved. The CDR3 is made up of 14 amino acids. CDR1 is MNHNS, CDR2 SASEGT, per germline. The V gene lost 8 bases and the J gene lost 3 bases, with 14 bases spanning the gap. DNA of the CDR3: TGTGCCAGCCTGGGTTACTCTGTCAATCAGCCCCAGCATTTT. Translation: CASLGYSVNQPQHF.

The chain uses TRBV29-1 and TRBJ2-6; D ambiguous. CDR1 is SQVTM and CDR2 is ANQGSEA in the germline V gene. The CDR3 covers 11 residues. V lost 0 bases and J lost 11, with 5 bases in between. In DNA, the CDR3 is TGCAGCGTTGAAGACCCCGACGTCCTGACTTTC. It specifies CSVEDPDVLTF.

The chain uses TRBV29-1 and TRBJ1-1; tentatively, D is TRBD1 (6 bases). Germline CDR1 SQVTM, CDR2 ANQGSEA. This CDR3 spans 11 amino acids. CDR3 loop: CSDLGATEAFF. DNA of the CDR3: TGCAGTGACTTGGGGGCCACTGAAGCTTTCTTT.

This clone was seen a handful of times. The chain has TRBV29-1 and TRBJ2-3; TRBD1 matches at 10 bases. From germline, CDR1 is SQVTM and CDR2 ANQGSEA. The CDR3 has 13 amino acids. The trim removed 6 bases at V and 3 bases at J, leaving 3 bases unmatched. CDR3 bases: TGCAGCGTGGGGGACAGGGGTACAGATACGCAGTATTTT. Translated: CSVGDRGTDTQYF.

The gene calls are TRBV6-1 and TRBJ1-4; D is unresolved. V was clipped by 2 bases and J by 5 bases, with 9 bases between them. The CDR3 loop spans 14 amino acids. Per the germline V gene, CDR1 is MNHNS and CDR2 is SASEGT. In DNA form, the CDR3 reads TGTGCCAGCAGTGAACGGGGAGTGAATGAAAAACTGTTTTTT. Translated, it gives CASSERGVNEKLFF.

The CDR3 is CATSNRESYTF. In DNA form, the CDR3 reads TGTGCCACCAGCAACAGGGAAAGCTACACCTTC. The chain recombines TRBV15 with TRBJ1-2; D may be TRBD1 (6 bases). This CDR3 has 11 residues. CDR1 is LNHNV, CDR2 YYDKDF, per germline (reference sequence). Trimming pared 4 bases from V and 9 bases from J, leaving 9 bases between.

This rearrangement joins TRBV19 to TRBJ1-2; TRBD1 might be the D (5 bases). The germline CDR1 and CDR2 sequences are LNHDA and SQIVND (reference sequence). V gave up 5 bases and J gave up 0 bases, with 13 bases separating them. This CDR3 has 15 residues. CDR3 sequence reads: CASSFPSTANYGYTF. CDR3 nucleotide sequence: TGTGCCAGTAGTTTCCCTTCGACAGCTAACTATGGCTACACCTTC.

The V gene is TRBV20-1, the J gene TRBJ2-3; unclear D gene. This CDR3 has 11 residues. Trimming removed 0 bases at V and 11 bases at J, with 9 bases between. In germline, CDR1 is DFQATT, CDR2 SNEGSKA (reference sequence). The CDR3 loop reads CSARDHVLQYF. As DNA, the CDR3 is TGCAGTGCTAGAGATCATGTCTTGCAGTATTTT.

There are a few counts of this clone. The chain carries TRBV11-2 and TRBJ1-1; 7 positions match TRBD1. Germline values: CDR1 SGHAT, CDR2 FQNNGV. The CDR3 runs to 12 residues. V lost 4 bases and J lost 11; bases outside the gene matches: 7. CDR3 nucleotide sequence: TGTGCCAGCAGCTCCCCGACAGGGAGGGCTTTCTTT. It encodes CASSSPTGRAFF.

This clone was detected only once. The rearrangement links TRBV15 to TRBJ1-2; perhaps TRBD1 as D (6 bases). The V gene lost 3 bases and the J gene lost 4 bases, with 15 bases spanning the gap. The V gene's germline CDR1 is LNHNV and CDR2 YYDKDF (reference sequence). This CDR3 region has 15 residues. The CDR3 sequence: CATSRATGLSYGYTF. The CDR3 DNA reads TGTGCCACCAGCAGGGCAACAGGGTTGAGCTATGGCTACACCTTC.

The chain is built from TRBV19 and TRBJ1-5, with D uncertain. The germline V gene encodes CDR1 LNHDA and CDR2 SQIVND (reference sequence). With 4 bases removed from V and 9 bases from J, the gap between germline ends came to 7 bases. This CDR3 spans 11 amino acids. The CDR3 sequence is CASSTRGPQHF. For the CDR3, the DNA is TGTGCCAGTAGTACAAGAGGGCCCCAGCATTTT. Full variable domain (missing parts from reference TRBV19 and TRBJ1-5): DGGITQSPKYLFRKEGQNVTLSCEQNLNHDAMYWYRQDPGQGLRLIYYSQIVNDFQKGDIAEGYSVSREKKESFPLTVTSAQKNPTAFYLCASSTRGPQHFGDGTRLSIL.

The V and J genes are TRBV29-1 and TRBJ2-6; 8 bases line up with TRBD1. Germline CDR1 is SQVTM and CDR2 is ANQGSEA. J was trimmed by 1 base and V by 5 bases; bases with no gene match: 4. The CDR3 totals 15 residues. CDR3 sequence (DNA): TGCAGCGTTTTTCGACAGGGGTCTGGGGCCAACGTCCTGACTTTC. It is translated as CSVFRQGSGANVLTF.

The genes are TRBV11-2 and TRBJ2-1; TRBD2 agrees at 11 bases. The junction had 3 bases not matched to a gene; V was cut back by 5 bases and J by 3 bases. This CDR3 spans 15 amino acids. Germline V gene data show CDR1 as SGHAT and CDR2 as FQNNGV. CDR3 sequence (DNA): TGTGCCAGCAGCCTTACTAGCGGGGGCTACAATGAGCAGTTCTTC. Its protein is CASSLTSGGYNEQFF.

The chain uses TRBV30 and TRBJ2-2; D is uncertain. Trimming stripped 0 bases from V and 4 bases from J, with 12 bases between. The CDR3 covers 15 residues. The germline gives CDR1 GTSNPN, CDR2 SVGIG (reference sequence). The CDR3 loop reads CAWSVPPHITGELFF. The DNA of the CDR3 is TGTGCCTGGAGTGTACCCCCGCACATCACCGGGGAGCTGTTTTTT.

The chain carries TRBV20-1 and TRBJ1-1, with D uncertain. In germline, CDR1 is DFQATT, CDR2 SNEGSKA (reference sequence). The V end was cut by 0 bases, the J end by 7 bases, with 6 bases between. This CDR3 has 11 amino acids. CDR3 sequence: CSARDPNEAFF. For the CDR3, the DNA is TGCAGTGCTAGAGATCCCAATGAAGCTTTCTTT.